The 10 T cell receptor beta chains below come from one sample, sequenced in a study of blood T cell repertoires in COVID-19. Sequencing used immunoSEQ multiplex PCR; TCRdb keeps in-frame clones, though not all of them. The sample has approximately 72,000 clones, 65% to 90% seen once; the top ten hold approximately 25%. The sample was peripheral blood. All receptors derive from a man over 45 with acute or convalescent COVID-19.

V and J are TRBV2 and TRBJ2-5; TRBD2 matches 9 bases. The CDR3 spans 13 residues. The V gene's germline CDR1 is SNHLY and CDR2 FYNNEI. The junction had 3 bases not matched to a gene; V was cut back by 7 bases and J by 3 bases. In nucleotides, the CDR3 is TGTGCCAGCAACTTAGCGGGGGAAGAGACCCAGTACTTC. This gives the protein CASNLAGEETQYF.

The chain joins TRBV7-3 to TRBJ2-2; no clear D gene. The CDR3 extends over 12 amino acids. Germline CDR1 reads SGHTA; CDR2 reads FQGTGA. V lost 2 bases, J lost 6 bases, and 4 bases lay in between. Here the CDR3 reads CASSLAAGELFF. Here the CDR3 DNA reads TGTGCCAGCAGCTTAGCGGCCGGGGAGCTGTTTTTT. Using reference TRBV7-3 and TRBJ2-2 for the parts outside the CDR3, the full variable domain is GAGVSQTPSNKVTEKGKYVELRCDPISGHTALYWYRQSLGQGPEFLIYFQGTGAADDSGLPNDRFFAVRPEGSVSTLKIQRTERGDSAVYLCASSLAAGELFFGEGSRLTVL.

The chain links TRBV7-6 to TRBJ2-7; weak D call: TRBD2 (7 bases). With 4 bases removed from V and 0 bases from J, the gap between germline ends came to 13 bases. The CDR3 is 15 residues long. Germline CDR1 and CDR2: SGHVS and FNYEAQ. As DNA, the CDR3 is TGTGCCAGCAGCTCGGCGGGGGCCAGCTCCTACGAGCAGTACTTC. Translated: CASSSAGASSYEQYF.

This chain links TRBV27 with TRBJ2-6; tentatively, D is TRBD1 (5 bases). The V gene's germline CDR1 is MNHEY and CDR2 SMNVEV (reference sequence). The V end lost 2 bases, the J end lost 0 bases, and 17 bases lay between the germline ends. The CDR3 is 19 amino acids. In DNA form, the CDR3 reads TGTGCCAGCAGTTTACGACAGAACTCCTATTACTCTGGGGCCAACGTCCTGACTTTC. Translated: CASSLRQNSYYSGANVLTF.

The V call is TRBV19, the J call TRBJ2-7; 7 bases fit TRBD2. The CDR3 has 14 amino acids. The V gene's germline CDR1 is LNHDA and CDR2 SQIVND (reference sequence). Unmatched junction bases numbered 8, after V lost 7 bases and J lost 2 bases. In DNA, the CDR3 is TGTGCCAGTATGGAACTAGCGCAGACCTACGAGCAGTACGTC. Amino acids: CASMELAQTYEQYV.

V and J are TRBV7-8 and TRBJ1-5; 10 bases are shared with TRBD1. V lost 1 base and J lost 6; bases outside the gene matches: 6. This CDR3 comprises 16 residues. Germline loops: CDR1 SGHVS, CDR2 FQNEAQ. CDR3 DNA sequence: TGTGCCAGCAGCTTAGTCGGGACAGGGGTGGGTCAGCCCCAGCATTTT. Protein product: CASSLVGTGVGQPQHF.

This clone was observed a single time. CDR3 region: CASSLAGINNEQFF. The DNA for the CDR3 is TGTGCCAGCAGCTTAGCCGGGATCAACAATGAGCAGTTCTTC. The chain recombines TRBV7-3 with TRBJ2-1; D is perhaps TRBD2 (5 bases). CDR1 SGHTA and CDR2 FQGTGA come from the germline V gene. V gave up 2 bases and J gave up 5 bases, with 10 bases separating them. This CDR3 spans 14 amino acids. The complete variable domain, with remaining parts taken from reference TRBV7-3 and TRBJ2-1, reads GAGVSQTPSNKVTEKGKYVELRCDPISGHTALYWYRQSLGQGPEFLIYFQGTGAADDSGLPNDRFFAVRPEGSVSTLKIQRTERGDSAVYLCASSLAGINNEQFFGPGTRLTVL.

This sequence joins TRBV10-3 and TRBJ2-7, with 9 positions matching TRBD1. V lost 10 bases to trimming and J lost 5 bases; unmatched junction nucleotides: 15. CDR1 ENHRY and CDR2 SYGVKD come from the germline V gene. The CDR3 loop spans 15 amino acids. CDR3 sequence (DNA): TGTGCCACCTTACCCGCGACAGGGGGTTCCAACGAGCAGTACTTC. Its translation is CATLPATGGSNEQYF.

V gene TRBV6-1 combines with J gene TRBJ2-5, with a weak D call TRBD2 (5 bases). CDR3 length: 13 amino acids. Trimming pared 1 base from V and 7 bases from J, leaving 10 bases between. CDR1 MNHNS and CDR2 SASEGT come from the germline V gene. DNA for the CDR3: TGTGCCAGCAGTGAAGTGGCCCGGGGGACCCAGTACTTC. Residues: CASSEVARGTQYF.

The rearrangement uses TRBV5-5 and TRBJ1-1; D is unclear. Germline CDR1 is SGHKS and CDR2 is YYEKEE (reference sequence). Trimming pared 0 bases from V and 1 base from J, leaving 13 bases between. The CDR3 has 16 residues. The CDR3 DNA follows: TGTGCCAGCAGCTTGGCTAAAAGACTGAGGAACACTGAAGCTTTCTTT. It specifies CASSLAKRLRNTEAFF.